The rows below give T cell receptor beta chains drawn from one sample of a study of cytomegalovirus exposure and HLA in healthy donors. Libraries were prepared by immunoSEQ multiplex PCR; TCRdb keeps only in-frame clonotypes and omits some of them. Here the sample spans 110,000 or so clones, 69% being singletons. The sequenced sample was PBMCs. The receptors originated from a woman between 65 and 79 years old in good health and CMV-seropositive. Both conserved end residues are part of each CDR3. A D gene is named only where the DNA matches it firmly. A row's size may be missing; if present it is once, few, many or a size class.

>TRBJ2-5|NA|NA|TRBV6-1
TGTGCCAGCAGTGAAATTTGGGGAGGTCAAGAGACCCAGTACTTC
CASSEIWGGQETQYF
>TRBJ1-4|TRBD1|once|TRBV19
TGTGCCAGTAGCCGCAGGGGGACTGGAGAAAAACTGTTTTTT
CASSRRGTGEKLFF
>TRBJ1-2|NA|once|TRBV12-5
TGTGCTAGTGGTTTGGCAGAGGCAGGGATTAGGGCGGGCTACACCTTC
CASGLAEAGIRAGYTF
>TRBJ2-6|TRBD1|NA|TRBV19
TGTGCCAGTAGTCCAGGGACAGACCGGAACGTCCTGACTTTC
CASSPGTDRNVLTF
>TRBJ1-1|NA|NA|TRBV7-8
TGTGCCAGCAGCGTTACGCTAAGCACTGAAGCTTTCTTT
CASSVTLSTEAFF
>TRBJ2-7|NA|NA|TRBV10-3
TGTGCCACATTAGCGGTTAACTCCTACGAGCAGTACTTC
CATLAVNSYEQYF
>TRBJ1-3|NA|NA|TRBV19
TGTGCCAGTACCCAAGTGGCGCAGGGTGGAAACACCATATATTTT
CASTQVAQGGNTIYF
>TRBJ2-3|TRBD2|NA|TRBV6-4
TGTGCCAGCAGTGCTAGCGGGAGCACAGATACGCAGTATTTT
CASSASGSTDTQYF
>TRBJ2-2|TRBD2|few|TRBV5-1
TGCGCCAGCAGCTTGATCTTGACTAGCGTGGCCGGGGAGCTGTTTTTT
CASSLILTSVAGELFF
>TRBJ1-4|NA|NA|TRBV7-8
TGTGCCAGCAGCTTAGCAGCGGGCGAAAAACTGTTTTTT
CASSLAAGEKLFF
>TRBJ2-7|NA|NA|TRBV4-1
TGCGCCAGCAGCCAAGACCCCTCCGGGACACCCACCTACGAGCAGTACTTC
CASSQDPSGTPTYEQYF
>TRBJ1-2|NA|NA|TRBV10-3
TGTGCCATCAGTGAGTCGGAGGGGCTCGGCTACACCTTC
CAISESEGLGYTF
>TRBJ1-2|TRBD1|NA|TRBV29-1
TGCAGCGTTGGACAGGGTTTCACTGGCTACACCTTC
CSVGQGFTGYTF
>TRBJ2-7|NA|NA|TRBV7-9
TGTGCCAGCAGCCCCGAGGGTGCACTGACCTACGAGCAGTACTTC
CASSPEGALTYEQYF
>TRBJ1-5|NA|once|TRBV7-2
TGTGCCAGCAGCTTAACAGGGCTGAGCAATCAGCCCCAGCATTTT
CASSLTGLSNQPQHF
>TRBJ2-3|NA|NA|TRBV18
TGTGCCAGCTCAGTGACTAGTCCGCCCGATACGCAGTATTTT
CASSVTSPPDTQYF
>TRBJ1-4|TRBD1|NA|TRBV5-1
TGCGCCAGCAGCAGAGGACAGGGGGCTGGTGAAAAACTGTTTTTT
CASSRGQGAGEKLFF
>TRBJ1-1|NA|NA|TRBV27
TGTGCCAGCAGTTTATTCCAGGGTGTGAACACTGAAGCTTTCTTT
CASSLFQGVNTEAFF
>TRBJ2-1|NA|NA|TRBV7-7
TGTGCCAGCAGCCGAGTGGCGGGGGCGTACAATGAGCAGTTCTTC
CASSRVAGAYNEQFF
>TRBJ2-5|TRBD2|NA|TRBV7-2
TGTGCCAGCAGCCCGGGGTGGGGGGGGCAAGAGACCCAGTACTTC
CASSPGWGGQETQYF
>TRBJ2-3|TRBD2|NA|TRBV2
TGTGCCAGCACCAGCCCTAGCGGACGCACAGATACGCAGTATTTT
CASTSPSGRTDTQYF
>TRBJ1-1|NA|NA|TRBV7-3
TGTGCCAGCAGCCAAGGGGGAGATGAAGCTTTCTTT
CASSQGGDEAFF
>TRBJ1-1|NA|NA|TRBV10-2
TGCGCCAGCAGTGAGTCGAGGATTAGTAACACTGAAGCTTTCTTT
CASSESRISNTEAFF
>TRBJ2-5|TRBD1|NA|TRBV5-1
TGCGCCAGCAGCTTACAGGGGGCAAGCCAGACCCAGTACTTC
CASSLQGASQTQYF
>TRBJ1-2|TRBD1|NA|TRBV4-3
TGCGCCAGCAGCCAACAGGGGGGCTATGGCTACACCTTC
CASSQQGGYGYTF
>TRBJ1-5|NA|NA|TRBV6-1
TGTGCCAGCAGTGTTGACAGAATCAGCAATCAGCCCCAGCATTTT
CASSVDRISNQPQHF
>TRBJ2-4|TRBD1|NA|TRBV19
TGTGCCAGTAGTATTCGGACAGGGGGCTGGAAAAACATTCAGTACTTC
CASSIRTGGWKNIQYF
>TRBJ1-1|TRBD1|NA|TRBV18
TGTGCCAGCTCACCACCGGCAGGGGGCGTTAACACTGAAGCTTTCTTT
CASSPPAGGVNTEAFF
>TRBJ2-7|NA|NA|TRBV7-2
TGTGCCAGCAGCCCCGGGACTCCGGTCTCCTACGAGCAGTACTTC
CASSPGTPVSYEQYF
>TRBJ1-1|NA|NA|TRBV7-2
TGTGCCAGCAGCTTAGCGCTGGGGCTGACTGAAGCTTTCTTT
CASSLALGLTEAFF
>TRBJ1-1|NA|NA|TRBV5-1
TGCGCCAGCAGCTTGGAGGGGTTGAACACTGAAGCTTTCTTT
CASSLEGLNTEAFF
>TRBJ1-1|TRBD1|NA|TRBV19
TGTGCCAGTAGTATCCAGGGGGCAGGTCGTGAAGCTTTCTTT
CASSIQGAGREAFF
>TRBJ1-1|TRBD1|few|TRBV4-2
TGTGCCAGCAGCCCAGGCCAGGGGACAGTTAACACTGAAGCTTTCTTT
CASSPGQGTVNTEAFF
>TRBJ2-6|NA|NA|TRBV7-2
TGTGCCAGCAGCAAGGACAGCTCTGGGGCCAACGTCCTGACTTTC
CASSKDSSGANVLTF
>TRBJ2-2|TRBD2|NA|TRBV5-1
TGCGCCAGCAGCATTAAGACTAGCGGGGGGAACACCGGGGAGCTGTTTTTT
CASSIKTSGGNTGELFF
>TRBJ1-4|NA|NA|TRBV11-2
TGTGCCAGCAGGTCTCAGTCTAATGAAAAACTGTTTTTT
CASRSQSNEKLFF
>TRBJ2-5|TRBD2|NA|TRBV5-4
TGTGCCAGCAGCTTGGGACTAGCGGGGATCCAAGAGACCCAGTACTTC
CASSLGLAGIQETQYF
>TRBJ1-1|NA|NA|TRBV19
TGTGCCAGTAGTTGGAAAACAGGGACTGAAGCTTTCTTT
CASSWKTGTEAFF
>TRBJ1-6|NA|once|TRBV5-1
TGCGCCAGCAGCTTGGAAGGCGCTATGGAGACACCCCTCCACTTT
CASSLEGAMETPLHF
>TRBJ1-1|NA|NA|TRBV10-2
TGCGCCAGCAGTTATGGACAGTCCAACACTGAAGCTTTCTTT
CASSYGQSNTEAFF
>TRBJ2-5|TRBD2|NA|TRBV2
TGTGCCAGCAGTGAATACGCGGGGGGCTTAGGGACCCAGTACTTC
CASSEYAGGLGTQYF
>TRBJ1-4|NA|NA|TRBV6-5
TGTGCCACGTCGAGCCAAAAAAAACTGTTTTTT
CATSSQKKLFF
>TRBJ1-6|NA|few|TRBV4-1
TGCGCCAGCAGCCAAGCCGCAGGGGTTTCACCCCTCCACTTT
CASSQAAGVSPLHF
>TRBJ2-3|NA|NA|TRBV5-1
TGCGCCAGCAGCCGGACACATCGAAGCACAGATACGCAGTATTTT
CASSRTHRSTDTQYF
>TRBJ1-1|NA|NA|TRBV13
TGTGCCAGCAGCTTAGGCCGGGGAATGGAAGCTTTCTTT
CASSLGRGMEAFF
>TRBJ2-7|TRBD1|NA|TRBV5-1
TGCGCCAGCAGCACGGGACAGGGTCGGGCATACGAGCAGTACTTC
CASSTGQGRAYEQYF
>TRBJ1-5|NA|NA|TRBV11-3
TGTGCCAGCAGCCCCCACCGAGGGAGCAATCAGCCCCAGCATTTT
CASSPHRGSNQPQHF
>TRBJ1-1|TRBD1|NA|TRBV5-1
TGCGCCAGCAGCAAACAGGGGGCGGACCTGGACACTGAAGCTTTCTTT
CASSKQGADLDTEAFF
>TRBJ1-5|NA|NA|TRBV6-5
TGTGCCAGCGGTTCCCTCCCGAGCGGGTCCAATCAGCCCCAGCATTTT
CASGSLPSGSNQPQHF
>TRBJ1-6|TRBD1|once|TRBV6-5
TGTGCCAGCAGTTACCGTGGACAGGGGAATTCACCCCTCCACTTT
CASSYRGQGNSPLHF
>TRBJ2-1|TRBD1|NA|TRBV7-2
TGTGCCAGCAGCCCCGCCGGGACAGGGGCCTACAATGAGCAGTTCTTC
CASSPAGTGAYNEQFF
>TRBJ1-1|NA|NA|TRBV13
TGTGCCAGCAGCCCAGGGCGCACTGAAGCTTTCTTT
CASSPGRTEAFF
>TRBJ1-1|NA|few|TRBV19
TGTGCCAGTAGAATAGGTACAGGTAACACTGAAGCTTTCTTT
CASRIGTGNTEAFF
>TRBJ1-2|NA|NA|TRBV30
TGTGCCTGGAGTGAAAAAGGCGGGGGCCGGGGAGCTTATGGCTACACCTTC
CAWSEKGGGRGAYGYTF
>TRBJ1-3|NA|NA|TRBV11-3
TGTGCCAGCCCCTCAGGCCACTCTGGAAACACCATATATTTT
CASPSGHSGNTIYF